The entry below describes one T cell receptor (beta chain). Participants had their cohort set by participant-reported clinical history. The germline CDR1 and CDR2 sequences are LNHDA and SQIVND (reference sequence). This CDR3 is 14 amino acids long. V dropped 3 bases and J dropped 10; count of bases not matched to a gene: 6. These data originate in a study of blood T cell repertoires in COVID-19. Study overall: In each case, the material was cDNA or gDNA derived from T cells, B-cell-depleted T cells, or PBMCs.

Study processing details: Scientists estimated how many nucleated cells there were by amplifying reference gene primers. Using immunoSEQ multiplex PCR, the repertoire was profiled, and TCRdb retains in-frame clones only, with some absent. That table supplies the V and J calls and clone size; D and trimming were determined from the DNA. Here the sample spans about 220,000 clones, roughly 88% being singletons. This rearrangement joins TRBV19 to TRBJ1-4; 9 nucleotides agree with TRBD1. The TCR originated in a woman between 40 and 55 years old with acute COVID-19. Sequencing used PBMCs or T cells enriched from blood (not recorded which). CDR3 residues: CASSMGTGGIKLFF. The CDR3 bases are TGTGCCAGTAGTATGGGTACAGGGGGCATAAAACTGTTTTTT.